Shown below are 27 T cell receptor beta chains from a single sample sequenced in a study of human T cells and chemical hapten exposure. The authors' total RNA extraction used unfractionated whole blood. TCRdb re-called the 5' RACE reads with MiXCR, one entry per CDR3 protein. The sample has 100,000 to 120,000 distinct CDR3 sequences; more than 15% are singletons. The receptors originated from a human donor in good health.

The V call is TRBV20-1, the J call TRBJ2-3, with 9 bases fitting TRBD2. V gave up 8 bases and J gave up 0 bases; unmatched junction bases: 6. In germline, CDR1 is DFQATT, CDR2 SNEGSKA (reference sequence). The length of the CDR3 is 14 residues. Written as DNA, the CDR3 is TGCAGTTCCTTGACTAGCGGCAGCACAGATACGCAGTATTTT. Translated, it gives CSSLTSGSTDTQYF.

The chain uses TRBV5-4 and TRBJ2-3, with 9 bases fitting TRBD1. Germline V CDR1 and CDR2: SGHNT, YYREEE (reference sequence). The CDR3 runs to 16 residues. The J segment lost 4 bases and the V segment lost 0 bases, leaving 6 bases of the junction unmatched. This chain's CDR3 is CASSLAGTGNADTQYF. CDR3 DNA: TGTGCCAGCAGCTTGGCCGGGACAGGGAATGCAGATACGCAGTATTTT.

The chain carries TRBV29-1 and TRBJ2-5; D is unresolved. V was shortened by 5 bases and J by 2 bases, with 15 bases between the two germline ends. Germline CDR1 SQVTM, CDR2 ANQGSEA. This CDR3 has 14 residues. CDR3 bases: TGCAGCGTTCTTGTGGCGGCCTTGCAAGAGACCCAGTACTTC. Amino acid sequence: CSVLVAALQETQYF.

The rearrangement joins TRBV29-1 to TRBJ2-3, with D possibly matching TRBD2 (6 bases). The germline gives CDR1 SQVTM, CDR2 ANQGSEA. CDR3 length equals 12 residues. The V end lost 4 bases, the J end lost 5 bases, and 10 bases lay between the germline ends. CDR3 amino acids: CSVVGTQDTQYF. The DNA for the CDR3 is TGCAGCGTTGTCGGGACTCAAGATACGCAGTATTTT.

In its sample, this clonotype was seen many times. This sequence joins TRBV13 and TRBJ2-7, with D possibly TRBD2 on 6 matching bases. CDR3 size: 15 residues. V lost 5 bases and J lost 2, with 16 bases in between. Germline CDR1 is PRHDT and CDR2 is FYEKMQ (reference sequence). The DNA of the CDR3 is TGTGCCAGCAGCCGACCCCTCCCGGGGGCCTACGAGCAGTACTTC. Encoded protein: CASSRPLPGAYEQYF.

In the case of this clonotype: Since a much larger clone is just one base distant, this may be a read error. The J gene is TRBJ1-1, the V gene TRBV3-1, with 9 bases identical to TRBD1. CDR3 length: 15 residues. With 4 bases clipped from V and 1 base from J, the junction kept 4 bases outside the gene matches. Germline V gene data show CDR1 as LGHDT and CDR2 as YNNKEL (reference sequence). This chain's CDR3 is CASSLRQGGNTEAFF. CDR3 in DNA: TGTGCCAGCAGCCTAAGACAGGGGGGGAACACTGAAGCTTTCTTT.

This clonotype was detected a few times. The chain employs TRBV6-5 and TRBJ1-1; possible D gene TRBD1, 6 bases. The V end was cut by 5 bases, the J end by 10 bases, with 14 bases between. The CDR3 is made up of 12 amino acids. Germline lookup yields CDR1 MNHEY and CDR2 SVGAGI. The CDR3 protein is CASSPDRFGAFF. CDR3 in DNA: TGTGCCAGCAGTCCCGACAGGTTCGGAGCTTTCTTT.

The genes are TRBV19 and TRBJ1-5; D gene uncertain. This CDR3 region has 15 residues. Trimming took 1 base from V and 6 from J, leaving 13 bases between them. Per germline, CDR1 LNHDA and CDR2 SQIVND (reference sequence). For the CDR3, the DNA is TGTGCCAGTAGTATAGGCCGGGGAGGAGCTCAGCCCCAGCATTTT. Its translation: CASSIGRGGAQPQHF.

This clonotype showed up just a few times. The J gene is TRBJ2-7, the V gene TRBV27; D remains ambiguous. V was cut by 2 bases and J by 2 bases, with 13 bases left in between. The CDR3 is made up of 15 amino acids. Germline V gene sequence: CDR1 MNHEY, CDR2 SMNVEV (reference sequence). CDR3 coding DNA: TGTGCCAGCAGTTTACGGGCGGATTGGGCCTACGAGCAGTACTTC. As protein: CASSLRADWAYEQYF.

This chain joins TRBV2 and TRBJ2-1; 14 positions agree with TRBD2. V shed 4 bases and J 9 bases; nucleotides not matched to a gene: 2. The V gene's germline CDR1 is SNHLY and CDR2 FYNNEI. CDR3 size: 14 residues. CDR3 residues: CASSAGLAGVEQFF. The CDR3 coding sequence is TGTGCCAGCAGTGCGGGACTAGCGGGAGTTGAGCAGTTCTTC.

A few counts support this clonotype. V and J are TRBV11-1 and TRBJ2-3, with a tentative D call TRBD2 (5 bases). V lost 5 bases to trimming and J lost 0 bases, with 6 bases between them. The CDR3 has 13 residues. Germline values: CDR1 SGHAT, CDR2 FQDESV (reference sequence). The DNA for the CDR3 is TGTGCCAGCAGCAGGACTAGCACAGATACGCAGTATTTT. This codes for CASSRTSTDTQYF.

CDR3 sequence (DNA): TGTGCCAGCAGCTTTCGGGCCCCGACCACAGATACGCAGTATTTT. Amino acid sequence: CASSFRAPTTDTQYF. J is TRBJ2-3 and V is TRBV7-9; D is unclear. CDR3 length: 15 amino acids. The germline CDR1 and CDR2 sequences are SEHNR and FQNEAQ (reference sequence). Trimming cost V 3 bases and J 2 bases, with 12 bases left between them.

This chain links TRBV28 with TRBJ2-7; the match to TRBD1 covers 8 bases. The CDR3 loop spans 15 amino acids. The ends lost 3 bases at V and 0 bases at J; junction bases unmatched: 4. Per germline, CDR1 MDHEN and CDR2 SYDVKM. The CDR3 bases are TGTGCCAGCAGTTTTCCTCAGGGGGCCTCCTACGAGCAGTACTTC. Translated, it gives CASSFPQGASYEQYF.

This chain joins TRBV5-1 and TRBJ1-2, with 7 bases fitting TRBD1. The ends lost 2 bases at V and 6 bases at J; junction bases unmatched: 1. The CDR3 loop spans 12 amino acids. CDR1 is SGHRS and CDR2 is YFSETQ in the germline V gene. The chain's CDR3 is CASSFTGDGYTF. In nucleotides, the CDR3 is TGCGCCAGCAGCTTTACAGGGGATGGCTACACCTTC.

The chain recombines TRBV3-1 with TRBJ1-1; 9 nucleotides match TRBD1. J was trimmed by 5 bases and V by 0 bases; bases with no gene match: 7. Germline lookup yields CDR1 LGHDT and CDR2 YNNKEL (reference sequence). CDR3 length: 16 residues. The CDR3 nucleotides read TGTGCCAGCAGCCAAGAAACAGGGGGCGCGGAAACTGAAGCTTTCTTT. It is translated as CASSQETGGAETEAFF.

This clonotype was found many times. This chain connects TRBV11-2 to TRBJ2-3, with 8 bases fitting TRBD2. CDR3 size: 15 residues. Germline V gene sequence: CDR1 SGHAT, CDR2 FQNNGV. Trimming at V came to 3 bases and at J to 3 bases, leaving 5 bases not matched to a gene. CDR3 DNA: TGTGCCAGCAGCTTGCGAGCGGGAGCGACAGATACGCAGTATTTT. Translating it yields CASSLRAGATDTQYF.

There are a few counts of this clonotype. V usage is TRBV12-3 or TRBV12-4 and J usage is TRBJ2-1; 14 nucleotides align to TRBD2. CDR3 length: 17 residues. V was clipped by 6 bases and J by 7 bases; unmatched bases: 11. The CDR3 DNA follows: TGTGCCAGCAGATACAGAGGACTAGCGGGAGGTCGAAATGAGCAGTTCTTC. Its protein product is CASRYRGLAGGRNEQFF.

This clonotype has more than one count but fewer than ten. This sequence joins TRBV18 and TRBJ2-5; a possible D gene is TRBD2 (5 bases). The CDR3 is made up of 12 amino acids. Between the trimmed V and J ends, which lost 1 base and 5 bases, there was a span of 5 bases. Germline V lookup: CDR1 KGHSH, CDR2 LQKENI. The CDR3 DNA follows: TGTGCCAGCTCACCACGGAGGGAGACCCAGTACTTC. This codes for CASSPRRETQYF.

The chain employs TRBV29-1 and TRBJ2-3; 7 nucleotides match TRBD2. The V gene end was trimmed by 0 bases and the J gene end by 1 base; junction bases not matched to a gene: 7. Germline CDR1 is SQVTM and CDR2 is ANQGSEA. The length of the CDR3 is 16 residues. The CDR3 reads CSVEDWGGSGTDTQYF. The CDR3 bases are TGCAGCGTTGAAGATTGGGGGGGGTCCGGCACAGATACGCAGTATTTT.

The chain recombines TRBV11-2 with TRBJ2-3, with D maybe TRBD1 (6 bases). This CDR3 contains 15 residues. CDR1 SGHAT and CDR2 FQNNGV come from the germline V gene. Trimming removed 5 bases from V and 2 bases from J, with 14 bases in between. The CDR3 loop reads CASSLGQPYTDTQYF. The CDR3 DNA reads TGTGCCAGCAGCCTTGGACAGCCCTACACAGATACGCAGTATTTT.

The gene calls are TRBV6-2 or TRBV6-3 and TRBJ2-6, with D possibly TRBD1 on 6 matching bases. The CDR3 covers 15 residues. Trimming removed 8 bases from V and 2 bases from J, with 13 bases in between. The germline V gene has CDR1 MNHEY and CDR2 SVGEGT. The CDR3 loop reads CASEDRKAGANVLTF. CDR3 bases: TGTGCCAGCGAGGACAGAAAGGCTGGGGCCAACGTCCTGACTTTC.

V gene TRBV14 combines with J gene TRBJ2-1; D uncertain. From germline, CDR1 is SGHDN and CDR2 FVKESK. The V and J ends lost 9 bases and 5 bases respectively, with 14 bases between them. The CDR3 is 13 residues long. The CDR3 is CARLFVRNNEQFF. In DNA, the CDR3 is TGTGCCAGACTATTTGTACGGAACAATGAGCAGTTCTTC. Supplemented by reference TRBV14 and TRBJ2-1, the full variable domain reads EAGVTQFPSHSVIEKGQTVTLRCDPISGHDNLYWYRRVMGKEIKFLLHFVKESKQDESGMPNNRFLAERTGGTYSTLKVQPAELEDSGVYFCARLFVRNNEQFFGPGTRLTVL.

V and J are TRBV12-3 or TRBV12-4 and TRBJ2-7; no reliable D call. The ends were cut back, 3 bases at V and 9 bases at J, with 18 bases in the middle. The CDR3 has 14 amino acids. CDR3 nucleotide sequence: TGTGCCAGCAGTTTGCCCCCCCAGGAAGGTCTGCAGTACTTC. Protein product: CASSLPPQEGLQYF.

In this sample, this clonotype turned up a few times. V is TRBV27 and J is TRBJ2-7; possible D gene TRBD2, 6 bases. The germline gives CDR1 MNHEY, CDR2 SMNVEV (reference sequence). Trimming pared 6 bases from V and 0 bases from J, leaving 15 bases between. The CDR3 contains 15 residues. Here the CDR3 reads CASRTPSVASYEQYF. In DNA form, the CDR3 reads TGTGCCAGCAGGACCCCTAGCGTGGCCTCCTACGAGCAGTACTTC.

The chain uses TRBV4-1 and TRBJ2-3, with 8 bases that match TRBD2. V lost 1 base, J lost 0 bases, and 0 bases stayed unmatched. Per germline, CDR1 MGHRA and CDR2 YSYEKL. This CDR3 spans 15 amino acids. The CDR3 loop is CASSQASGSTDTQYF. In DNA form, the CDR3 reads TGCGCCAGCAGCCAAGCTAGCGGGAGCACAGATACGCAGTATTTT.

This chain joins TRBV7-2 and TRBJ2-1; no firm D call. CDR3 size: 16 residues. The V and J ends lost 3 bases and 0 bases respectively, with 12 bases between them. From germline, CDR1 is SGHTA and CDR2 FQGNSA. In nucleotides, the CDR3 is TGTGCCAGCAGCTTTACCCGTACAAGCTCCTACAATGAGCAGTTCTTC. Its translation is CASSFTRTSSYNEQFF.

In this sample, this clonotype turned up a few times. The chain is built from TRBV14 and TRBJ2-7; D is unclear. The CDR3 has 14 amino acids. V lost 4 bases to trimming and J lost 2 bases, with 12 bases between them. Germline lookup yields CDR1 SGHDN and CDR2 FVKESK. The CDR3 here is CASSPFGRPYEQYF. The CDR3, as DNA: TGTGCCAGCAGCCCCTTCGGGCGGCCCTACGAGCAGTACTTC. Looking up the rest from reference TRBV14 and TRBJ2-7 gives the full variable domain: EAGVTQFPSHSVIEKGQTVTLRCDPISGHDNLYWYRRVMGKEIKFLLHFVKESKQDESGMPNNRFLAERTGGTYSTLKVQPAELEDSGVYFCASSPFGRPYEQYFGPGTRLTVT.